The present TCR beta chain was sequenced within a study of CD8 T cells in ankylosing spondylitis (dated by TCRdb to 2016 to 2017). About the study as a whole: To find TCR variants linked to disease, the study profiled T cell receptor beta repertoires in ankylosing spondylitis patients and healthy donors. Peripheral blood samples were taken, and synovial fluid was additionally collected from ankylosing spondylitis patients. The full study cohort comprised roughly 24 ankylosing spondylitis patients and about 110 healthy donors. Overall study outcomes, separate from this receptor: Significant enrichment of the disease-linked clones was reported in matched synovial fluid samples from ankylosing spondylitis patients. The disease-linked clones had a CD8+ phenotype and were found at relatively low frequencies in peripheral blood. Blood from ankylosing spondylitis patients appeared to be characterized by a TCR beta motif composed of several highly homologous amino acid variants. Some of the motif variants had been reported before in the synovial fluid and blood of reactive arthritis patients, a finding that suggests common disease-initiation mechanisms.

At the junction V is shortened by 4 bases and J by 6 bases, with 16 bases in between. The CDR3 runs 15 amino acids, cysteine and phenylalanine included. This entry keeps only the CDR3 DNA: 45 bases, framed from base 1. CDR1 and CDR2 are read off the germline V gene as SGDLS and YYNGEE. Data came from an Illumina HiSeq 2500. TCR beta libraries were prepared by quantitative 5'-RACE with molecular barcodes. In the source study's methods: Disease-linked TCR variants were identified with a new computational method built on a probabilistic model of VDJ rearrangement. TCRdb itself trimmed the public reads at Q25 with fastp, ran MiXCR and retained productive beta chains. Every CDR3 protein is listed once, alongside the most common genes and DNA of its rows. TCRdb's processing, not the study's, gives the V and J calls here. Within this sample are tens of thousands of distinct CDR3 sequences, with 5.3% of them counted one time only. Clones ranked in the top ten supply over 2% of the sample.

This clonotype was detected many times. The antigen it recognizes is unknown. There are no base qualities to consult, and no much larger clone falls within one base. This receptor chain uses TRBV9 and TRBJ1-4; perhaps TRBD1 is the D gene, with 5 bases matching. The source material was blood, either unsorted or a sorted T cell fraction (not recorded which). This TCR was recovered from a male donor with ankylosing spondylitis or in good health (not recorded which). The CDR3 in this case is CASSPGDPQDEKLFF. The DNA is as follows: TGTGCCAGCAGCCCCGGGGACCCCCAGGATGAAAAACTGTTTTTT.